The entry that follows covers one TCR beta chain sequence. This specimen belongs to a study of blood T cells in healthy people across ages. Peripheral blood was drawn, around 9.3 milliliters per donor. The germline gives CDR1 LGHDT, CDR2 YNNKEL (reference sequence). V lost 1 base, J lost 4 bases, and 14 bases lay in between. The CDR3 length is 16 residues. Primed by a sample-barcoded 5' primer and a J-beta primer mix, a second PCR proceeded for roughly 7 to 12 cycles. Each CDR3 protein gets one entry after TCRdb re-called the 5' RACE reads with MiXCR. The profile shows 650,000 to 950,000 distinct CDR3 sequences, around 45% of them singletons.

The rearrangement uses TRBV3-1 and TRBJ2-4; D call uncertain. This TCR came from a man aged 60 to 75 in good health. The sample consisted of blood. This CDR3 reads CASSQVNLGIKNIQYF. CDR3 sequence (DNA): TGTGCCAGCAGCCAAGTGAATTTAGGAATAAAAAACATTCAGTACTTC.